The clone carrying this TCR beta chain was observed a single time. This record comes from a study of blood T cells in healthy people across ages. The use of a sample-barcoded 5' primer and a J-beta primer mix characterized a second PCR of about 7 to 12 cycles. TCRdb re-derived calls from the 5' RACE reads in MiXCR, one entry per CDR3 protein. Among about 1 million distinct CDR3 sequences listed, 35% to 55% were seen once. Germline lookup yields CDR1 MDHEN and CDR2 SYDVKM. The length of the CDR3 is 16 residues. The V end was cut by 5 bases, the J end by 8 bases, with 22 bases between. Sequencing was carried out using blood. The rearrangement links TRBV28 to TRBJ2-4, with a weak D call TRBD2 (6 bases). The TCR sequence derives from a woman in her sixties or seventies in good health. CDR3 nucleotide sequence: TGTGCCAGCAGTGGGCGGGGAGGACGGGGGTATCACATTCAGTACTTC. The encoded protein is CASSGRGGRGYHIQYF. Full variable domain (missing parts from reference TRBV28 and TRBJ2-4): DVKVTQSSRYLVKRTGEKVFLECVQDMDHENMFWYRQDPGLGLRLIYFSYDVKMKEKGDIPEGYSVSREKKERFSLILESASTNQTSMYLCASSGRGGRGYHIQYFGAGTRLSVL.